These 28 T cell receptor beta chains originate from one sample sequenced in a study of blood T cells in healthy people across ages. For the second PCR, which ran for 7 to 11 cycles, a sample-barcoded 5' primer and a J-beta primer mix were used. TCRdb reprocessed the 5' RACE reads with MiXCR, giving one entry per CDR3 protein. The sample includes under 1,100,000 distinct CDR3 sequences, under 30% seen only once; the top ten take approximately 0.79%. The sample also formed part of further work on T cells of mothers and their children.

What was sequenced was blood. These receptors all come from a girl aged 2 to 9 in good health.

The chain carries TRBV27 and TRBJ2-5; possible D gene TRBD2, 5 bases. This CDR3 spans 11 amino acids. The germline gives CDR1 MNHEY, CDR2 SMNVEV (reference sequence). Trimming took off 9 bases at V and 5 bases at J, with 10 bases between the two ends. CDR3: CASPGNETQYF. CDR3 sequence (DNA): TGTGCCAGTCCGGGAAACGAGACCCAGTACTTC.

This chain connects TRBV13 to TRBJ2-5; TRBD1 is a possible D gene (6 bases). The DNA end lines up better with TRBJ2-1; the J call may be wrong. Germline V gives CDR1 PRHDT, CDR2 FYEKMQ (reference sequence). The CDR3 length is 13 residues. The CDR3 loop reads CASGRGISNEQFF. The CDR3 DNA sequence: TGTGCCAGCGGAAGGGGGATCAGCAATGAGCAGTTCTTC.

V usage is TRBV6-2 or TRBV6-3 and J usage is TRBJ1-2; no clear D. The germline gives CDR1 MNHEY, CDR2 SVGEGT. The CDR3 loop spans 15 amino acids. V gave up 7 bases and J gave up 3 bases, with 18 bases separating them. The CDR3 sequence is CASTIEAGSHYGYTF. The CDR3 coding sequence is TGTGCCAGCACCATAGAGGCGGGGTCTCACTATGGCTACACCTTC.

This clonotype showed up just a few times. This chain uses TRBV7-2 with TRBJ2-4; 9 bases fit TRBD2. The CDR3 is 14 residues long. Germline values: CDR1 SGHTA, CDR2 FQGNSA. V shed 2 bases and J 6 bases; nucleotides not matched to a gene: 2. The CDR3 is CASSLLAGINIQYF. Written as DNA, the CDR3 is TGTGCCAGCAGCTTACTAGCGGGGATAAACATTCAGTACTTC.

This clonotype has only a few counts. This sequence joins TRBV20-1 and TRBJ2-3, with unresolved D. CDR3 size: 15 residues. Trimming took 3 bases from V and 1 from J, leaving 14 bases between them. CDR1 and CDR2 from the germline V gene are DFQATT and SNEGSKA (reference sequence). CDR3 in DNA: TGCAGTGCTAGCACCGGGTTCGTCGGCACAGATACGCAGTATTTT. Translation: CSASTGFVGTDTQYF.

The chain couples TRBV10-3 to TRBJ2-1; D is perhaps TRBD1 (5 bases). There are 15 residues in the CDR3. From germline, CDR1 is ENHRY and CDR2 SYGVKD. V was pared by 7 bases and J by 2 bases, with 15 bases between. The CDR3 DNA sequence: TGTGCCATCAAGCAATATCAGGGCGCCTACAATGAGCAGTTCTTC. Encoded protein: CAIKQYQGAYNEQFF.

The DNA for the CDR3 is TGTGCCAGCAGCTTGGGACAGGGTAATTTGCTCTACTATGGCTACACCTTC. Amino acids: CASSLGQGNLLYYGYTF. The chain uses TRBV7-8 and TRBJ1-2; 9 nucleotides align to TRBD1. There are 17 residues in the CDR3. The V segment lost 3 bases and the J segment 3 bases; nucleotides outside the gene matches: 11. CDR1 and CDR2 from the germline V gene are SGHVS and FQNEAQ.

This clonotype was detected ten times or more. The rearrangement links TRBV9 to TRBJ1-2; no clear D. The CDR3 spans 14 residues. Looked up from germline, CDR1 is SGDLS and CDR2 is YYNGEE. Trimming took 3 bases from V and 3 from J, leaving 12 bases between them. The CDR3 nucleotides read TGTGCCAGCAGCGATGGAACCGCGGACTATGGCTACACCTTC. It is translated as CASSDGTADYGYTF. The full variable domain, its missing parts supplied by reference TRBV9 and TRBJ1-2, is DSGVTQTPKHLITATGQRVTLRCSPRSGDLSVYWYQQSLDQGLQFLIQYYNGEERAKGNILERFSAQQFPDLHSELNLSSLELGDSALYFCASSDGTADYGYTFGSGTRLTVV.

Only a few counts were recorded for this clonotype. V is TRBV9 and J is TRBJ2-3, with D unclear. V shed 3 bases and J shed 0 bases, with 11 bases lying between them. Germline-derived CDR1 and CDR2 are SGDLS and YYNGEE. The CDR3 has 15 residues. Here the CDR3 reads CASSADPHSTDTQYF. The CDR3 DNA follows: TGTGCCAGCAGCGCCGACCCCCATAGCACAGATACGCAGTATTTT.

This clonotype was seen a handful of times. The rearrangement uses TRBV6-6 and TRBJ1-4; no definite D call. Germline V lookup: CDR1 MNHNY, CDR2 SVGAGI (reference sequence). Trimming removed 4 bases at V and 8 bases at J, with 14 bases between. The CDR3 length is 14 residues. The CDR3 DNA reads TGTGCCAGCAGTTTCCGGGAGGGAGAGGAAAAACTGTTTTTT. It codes for CASSFREGEEKLFF.

This chain joins TRBV7-2 and TRBJ2-5; no firm D call. The CDR3 consists of 14 residues. The germline gives CDR1 SGHTA, CDR2 FQGNSA. V was shortened by 0 bases and J by 8 bases, with 13 bases between the two germline ends. This CDR3 reads CASSLAVKGSTQYF. Written as DNA, the CDR3 is TGTGCCAGCAGCTTAGCTGTGAAGGGTAGTACCCAGTACTTC.

This chain joins TRBV5-1 and TRBJ2-5; 12 bases map to TRBD1. V shed 4 bases, J shed 5 bases, and the junction held 15 bases outside the gene matches. This CDR3 comprises 18 residues. The germline V gene encodes CDR1 SGHRS and CDR2 YFSETQ. The CDR3 here is CASSADRDRGLSWETQYF. For the CDR3, the DNA is TGCGCCAGCAGCGCCGACCGGGACAGGGGGCTATCGTGGGAGACCCAGTACTTC.

A few counts support this clonotype. DNA of the CDR3: TGTGCCAGCAGCTCGGGACAGGTTGATGGCTACACCTTC. Translating it yields CASSSGQVDGYTF. This rearrangement joins TRBV13 to TRBJ1-2, with 8 bases matching TRBD1. This CDR3 is 13 amino acids long. V gave up 4 bases and J gave up 6 bases; unmatched junction bases: 4. From germline, CDR1 is PRHDT and CDR2 FYEKMQ (reference sequence).

This clonotype has just a few counts. This chain connects TRBV6-5 to TRBJ2-1; 9 nucleotides agree with TRBD2. Losses at the gene ends were 4 bases for V and 7 bases for J; bases not matched to a gene: 20. CDR3 size: 19 residues. Germline V gene lookup returns CDR1 MNHEY and CDR2 SVGAGI. In nucleotides, the CDR3 is TGTGCCAGCAGTTCCACGCACACAACACTTAGCGGGAGTGGGAATGAGCAGTTCTTC. Protein product: CASSSTHTTLSGSGNEQFF.

The chain uses TRBV7-2 and TRBJ2-3; 7 nucleotides match TRBD2. CDR1 SGHTA and CDR2 FQGNSA come from the germline V gene. The V gene end was trimmed by 5 bases and the J gene end by 0 bases; junction bases not matched to a gene: 8. The CDR3 contains 16 residues. The chain's CDR3 is CASSPGGVSSTDTQYF. The DNA of the CDR3 is TGTGCCAGCAGCCCGGGGGGAGTTTCTAGCACAGATACGCAGTATTTT.

This clonotype has a handful of counts. The chain joins TRBV5-1 to TRBJ2-6; TRBD2 matches 14 bases. V dropped 3 bases and J dropped 0; count of bases not matched to a gene: 5. Germline CDR1 reads SGHRS; CDR2 reads YFSETQ. The CDR3 runs to 19 residues. DNA of the CDR3: TGCGCCAGCAGCTCGGGGACTAGCGGGAGAATCTCTGGGGCCAACGTCCTGACTTTC. Translated: CASSSGTSGRISGANVLTF.

This clonotype has a single count. This chain joins TRBV7-9 and TRBJ1-2; D unresolved. This CDR3 region has 14 residues. Trimming stripped 0 bases from V and 4 bases from J, with 9 bases between. Germline CDR1 is SEHNR and CDR2 is FQNEAQ (reference sequence). CDR3 amino acids: CASSLADSAYGYTF. CDR3 nucleotide sequence: TGTGCCAGCAGCTTAGCCGATAGCGCCTATGGCTACACCTTC.

The genes are TRBV6-1 and TRBJ2-5; D remains ambiguous. The CDR3 runs 15 residues. V was trimmed by 4 bases and J by 5 bases, leaving 17 bases between them. Germline V lookup: CDR1 MNHNS, CDR2 SASEGT. This chain's CDR3 is CASSGWHFERETQYF. The CDR3 nucleotides read TGTGCCAGCAGTGGATGGCACTTTGAAAGGGAGACCCAGTACTTC.

The gene calls are TRBV4-1 and TRBJ2-5; 9 nucleotides agree with TRBD2. TRBJ2-7 matches the DNA end more closely, so the J call is doubtful. The CDR3 extends over 16 amino acids. The V gene's germline CDR1 is MGHRA and CDR2 YSYEKL. The CDR3 nucleotides are TGCGCCAGCAGCCAAGGGCTAGCGGGAAATGTCTACGAGCAGTACTTC. Amino acids: CASSQGLAGNVYEQYF.

V is TRBV6-2 or TRBV6-3 and J is TRBJ2-3; D gene uncertain. CDR1 is MNHEY, CDR2 SVGEGT, per germline. CDR3 length equals 14 residues. Trimming shortened V by 4 bases and J by 2 bases, and 10 bases separated the two germline ends. CDR3 in amino acids: CASSLLANTDTQYF. CDR3 coding DNA: TGTGCCAGCAGTTTGTTGGCCAACACAGATACGCAGTATTTT.

The gene calls are TRBV12-3 or TRBV12-4 and TRBJ2-3, with 10 bases aligning to TRBD1. The length of the CDR3 is 15 residues. V trimming: 6 bases; J trimming: 1 base; junction bases outside the gene matches: 4. The CDR3 protein is CASRSGTGGTDTQYF. CDR3 DNA sequence: TGTGCCAGCAGGTCCGGGACAGGGGGCACAGATACGCAGTATTTT.

The chain employs TRBV9 and TRBJ2-3; 7 bases align to TRBD2. The germline V gene has CDR1 SGDLS and CDR2 YYNGEE. The CDR3 is made up of 16 amino acids. V dropped 0 bases and J dropped 4; count of bases not matched to a gene: 8. This chain's CDR3 is CASSVELAEAPDTQYF. As DNA, the CDR3 is TGTGCCAGCAGCGTAGAGCTAGCGGAGGCGCCAGATACGCAGTATTTT. Variable domain in full (rest from reference TRBV9 and TRBJ2-3): DSGVTQTPKHLITATGQRVTLRCSPRSGDLSVYWYQQSLDQGLQFLIQYYNGEERAKGNILERFSAQQFPDLHSELNLSSLELGDSALYFCASSVELAEAPDTQYFGPGTRLTVL.

This clonotype came up many times. The V and J genes are TRBV27 and TRBJ1-5; 8 bases align to TRBD1. Germline loops: CDR1 MNHEY, CDR2 SMNVEV (reference sequence). The CDR3 loop spans 14 amino acids. Trimming took 7 bases from V and 6 from J; bases not matched to a gene: 8. The CDR3 nucleotides are TGTGCCAGCACGACAGGGGTAGGCGGTCAGCCCCAGCATTTT. Protein product: CASTTGVGGQPQHF.

The chain is built from TRBV9 and TRBJ2-5; D possibly corresponds to TRBD1 (5 bases). CDR3 length: 12 residues. Looked up from germline, CDR1 is SGDLS and CDR2 is YYNGEE. V shed 3 bases and J shed 4 bases, with 7 bases lying between them. The CDR3 here is CASSDRSETQYF. CDR3 DNA sequence: TGTGCCAGCAGCGACAGGTCAGAGACCCAGTACTTC.

In its sample, this clonotype was seen once. V is TRBV5-1 and J is TRBJ2-5, with D unresolved. The J call may not be correct, given that the DNA end is closer to TRBJ2-1. Germline V CDR1 and CDR2: SGHRS, YFSETQ. The CDR3 is 13 residues long. CDR3 coding DNA: TGCGCCAGCAGCAGGCTCCCGGGCGATGAGCAGTTCTTC. Its protein is CASSRLPGDEQFF.

The rearrangement links TRBV10-3 to TRBJ1-5; D not resolved. Germline values: CDR1 ENHRY, CDR2 SYGVKD. The CDR3 has 14 amino acids. The V end was cut by 5 bases, the J end by 0 bases, with 8 bases between. The CDR3 spells CAISPDTSNQPQHF. Here the CDR3 DNA reads TGTGCCATCAGTCCCGACACTAGCAATCAGCCCCAGCATTTT.

CDR3 amino acids: CASSQDGIYGYTF. In DNA form, the CDR3 reads TGTGCCAGCAGCCAAGACGGCATCTATGGCTACACCTTC. V and J are TRBV3-1 and TRBJ1-2; D unclear. The V end was cut by 0 bases, the J end by 4 bases, with 6 bases between. The CDR3 covers 13 residues. The germline V gene has CDR1 LGHDT and CDR2 YNNKEL (reference sequence).

This clonotype has just a few counts. The CDR3 is CASSVSGGLTEAFF. DNA for the CDR3: TGTGCCAGCAGTGTCTCAGGGGGCTTAACTGAAGCTTTCTTT. The genes are TRBV12-3 or TRBV12-4 and TRBJ1-1, with TRBD1 matching over 8 bases. This CDR3 is built from 14 residues. V trimming: 5 bases; J trimming: 5 bases; junction bases outside the gene matches: 7.